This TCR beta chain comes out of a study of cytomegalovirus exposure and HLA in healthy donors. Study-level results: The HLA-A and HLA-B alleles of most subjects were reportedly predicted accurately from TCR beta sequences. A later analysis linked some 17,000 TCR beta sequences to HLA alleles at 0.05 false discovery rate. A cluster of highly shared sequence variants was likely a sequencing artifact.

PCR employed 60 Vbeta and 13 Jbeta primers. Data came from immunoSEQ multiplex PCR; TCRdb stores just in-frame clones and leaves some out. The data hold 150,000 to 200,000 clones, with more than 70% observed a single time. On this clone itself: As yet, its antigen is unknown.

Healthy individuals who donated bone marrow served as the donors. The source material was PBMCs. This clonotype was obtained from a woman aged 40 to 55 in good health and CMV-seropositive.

The CDR3 bases are TGTGCCAGCTCACCGGGGGCTAGCGGAGACAATGAGCAGTTCTTC. This codes for CASSPGASGDNEQFF. The chain uses TRBV18 and TRBJ2-1, with D possibly matching TRBD2 (7 bases). CDR1 KGHSH and CDR2 LQKENI come from the germline V gene. V dropped 3 bases and J dropped 5 bases, with 14 bases sitting between them. This CDR3 has 15 amino acids.